This is a list of T cell receptor beta chains from one sample in a study of shared clonotypes between healthy human individuals. Measured with immunoSEQ multiplex PCR; TCRdb has only the in-frame clones, and not every one. The table has some 95,000 clones, almost 70% seen once. Material: memory CD8+ T cells sorted from blood. These receptors all stem from a young man in good health. CDR3s include the opening cysteine and the closing phenylalanine or tryptophan. The D gene is left open where the match is weak. Size is omitted from some rows. Given values are once, few, many or a class for expanded clones.

>TRBJ2-1|many|NA|TRBV7-9|12
TGTGCCAGCACCCGTGGGTTAAGGGGTCATTTCTTC
CASTRGLRGHFF
>TRBJ1-1|NA|NA|TRBV30|15
TGTGCCTGGAGTGTAACGGGCGCGGTTAACACTGAAGCTTTCTTT
CAWSVTGAVNTEAFF
>TRBJ2-4|NA|TRBD1|TRBV19|14
TGTGCCAGTAGCAACAGGGGAGCCAAAAACATTCAGTACTTC
CASSNRGAKNIQYF
>TRBJ2-7|few|NA|TRBV2|13
TGTGCCAGCAGAACCGGGCCAAACTACGAGCAGTACTTC
CASRTGPNYEQYF
>TRBJ2-5|NA|TRBD1|TRBV11-2|14
TGTGCCAGCAGCTCTCCGGGACAGTCCCTTCCTCGCGACTTC
CASSSPGQSLPRDF
>TRBJ2-7|NA|TRBD2|TRBV11-2|14
TGTGCCAGCAGCTTAACTAGCGGGAGTCGGGAGCAGTACTTC
CASSLTSGSREQYF
>TRBJ2-7|NA|NA|TRBV18|13
TGTGCCAGCTCACCAACGGTCGACTACGAGCAGTACTTC
CASSPTVDYEQYF
>TRBJ2-1|once|NA|TRBV6-6|13
TGTGCCAGCTCCCGTAATGGAGTCAATGAGCAGTTCTTC
CASSRNGVNEQFF
>TRBJ2-5|NA|NA|TRBV6-1|14
TGTGCCAGCAGTGAACCAGAGTACCAAGAGACCCAGTACTTC
CASSEPEYQETQYF
>TRBJ2-1|NA|TRBD1|TRBV5-6|14
TGTGCCAGCAGCTTGGGCCAGGGGGCGGATGAGCAGTTCTTC
CASSLGQGADEQFF
>TRBJ2-3|NA|TRBD2|TRBV6-1|15
TGTGCCAGCAGGGAGCGGGAGTTTGGCACAGATACGCAGTATTTT
CASREREFGTDTQYF
>TRBJ2-1|NA|NA|TRBV5-1|17
TGCGCCAGCAGCTTGGGAACTAGATCCCTTCTAATCAATGAGCAGTTCTTC
CASSLGTRSLLINEQFF
>TRBJ1-4|NA|NA|TRBV9|14
TGTGCCAGCAGCGTACAGGGAGCTAATGAAAAACTGTTTTTT
CASSVQGANEKLFF
>TRBJ2-3|NA|TRBD2|TRBV2|16
TGTGCCAGCAGTGAGACTAGCGGGAGGAGGGCAGATACGCAGTATTTT
CASSETSGRRADTQYF
>TRBJ2-1|NA|TRBD2|TRBV28|15
TGTGCCAGCAGTGGCCTGCTAGCGGGAACCAATGAGCAGTTCTTC
CASSGLLAGTNEQFF
>TRBJ1-2|NA|NA|TRBV2|14
TGTGCCAGCAGTGACCGAAGACAATCCTATGGCTACACCTTC
CASSDRRQSYGYTF
>TRBJ2-3|NA|TRBD2|TRBV9|15
TGTGCCAGCAGCGTATGGGAGGGGACGGCAGATACGCAGTATTTT
CASSVWEGTADTQYF
>TRBJ2-7|NA|TRBD1|TRBV6-5|16
TGTGCCAGCAGTTCCGCCTCTGGACAGGGGGCCTACGAGCAGTACTTC
CASSSASGQGAYEQYF
>TRBJ2-3|NA|TRBD2|TRBV19|14
TGTGCCAGTAGCGTAGCGGGAGGGCCCCATACGCAGTATTTT
CASSVAGGPHTQYF
>TRBJ2-1|few|NA|TRBV7-6|15
TGTGCCAGCAGCCACCCGACCGGGACCAACAATGAGCAGTTCTTC
CASSHPTGTNNEQFF
>TRBJ2-2|NA|TRBD1|TRBV5-1|16
TGCGCCAGCAGCTTTGACAGGGTTTTTAACACCGGGGAGCTGTTTTTT
CASSFDRVFNTGELFF
>TRBJ2-7|NA|TRBD1|TRBV28|16
TGTGCCAGCAGTTTCCCCCCGCGGACAGGGGGCAACGAGCAGTACTTC
CASSFPPRTGGNEQYF
>TRBJ1-1|NA|NA|TRBV5-1|13
TGCGCCAGCAGCTTGGTGCTCGACACTGAAGCTTTCTTT
CASSLVLDTEAFF
>TRBJ2-5|once|TRBD2|TRBV25-1|18
TGTGCCAGCAACCACGGACTAGCGGGAGAAGATAGGCAAGAGACCCAGTACTTC
CASNHGLAGEDRQETQYF
>TRBJ2-7|NA|NA|TRBV28|12
TGTGCCAGCAGTTCACCGTTGGCCGAGCAGTACTTC
CASSSPLAEQYF
>TRBJ2-7|once|TRBD1|TRBV2|14
TGTGCCAGCATTGCTCCGGGACAGGGCTACGAGCAGTACTTC
CASIAPGQGYEQYF
>TRBJ2-1|many|NA|TRBV7-6|16
TGTGCCAGCAGCTTATACGCCGCGGGTGCCTACAATGAGCAGTTCTTC
CASSLYAAGAYNEQFF
>TRBJ2-5|NA|TRBD1|TRBV6-1|14
TGTGCCAGCAGCCGACAGGGGGAAGGAGAGACCCAGTACTTC
CASSRQGEGETQYF
>TRBJ1-2|many|NA|TRBV21-1|14
TGTGCCAGCAGCCACGGGACAAGGTTCCCCGGCTACACCTTC
CASSHGTRFPGYTF
>TRBJ2-1|NA|TRBD2|TRBV10-2|15
TGCGCCAGCAGTCGGCTAGCGGGTAACGGGAATGAGCAGTTCTTC
CASSRLAGNGNEQFF